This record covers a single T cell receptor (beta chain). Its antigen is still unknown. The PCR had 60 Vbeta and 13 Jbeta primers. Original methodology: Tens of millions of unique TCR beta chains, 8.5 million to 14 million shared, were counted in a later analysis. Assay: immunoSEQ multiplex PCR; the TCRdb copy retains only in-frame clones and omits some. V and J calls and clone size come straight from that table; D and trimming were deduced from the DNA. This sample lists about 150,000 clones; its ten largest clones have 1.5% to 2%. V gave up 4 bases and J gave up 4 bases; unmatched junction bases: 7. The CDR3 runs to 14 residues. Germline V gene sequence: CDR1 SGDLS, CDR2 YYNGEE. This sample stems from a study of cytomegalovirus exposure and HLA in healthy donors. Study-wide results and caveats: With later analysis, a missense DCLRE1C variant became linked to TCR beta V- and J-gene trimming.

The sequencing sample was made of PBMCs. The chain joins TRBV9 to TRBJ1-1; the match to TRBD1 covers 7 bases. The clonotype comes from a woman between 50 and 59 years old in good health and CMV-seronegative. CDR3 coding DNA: TGTGCCAGCAGCCCTCAGGGGGGCGGCACTGAAGCTTTCTTT. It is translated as CASSPQGGGTEAFF. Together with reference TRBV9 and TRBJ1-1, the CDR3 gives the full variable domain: DSGVTQTPKHLITATGQRVTLRCSPRSGDLSVYWYQQSLDQGLQFLIQYYNGEERAKGNILERFSAQQFPDLHSELNLSSLELGDSALYFCASSPQGGGTEAFFGQGTRLTVV.